The rows below give T cell receptor beta chains drawn from one sample of a study of blood T cell repertoires in COVID-19. Sequencing was performed with immunoSEQ multiplex PCR; in TCRdb, only in-frame clones are kept and a portion is missing. The repertoire includes roughly 50,000 clones, 90% to 95% of them detected once, and about 7.3% sits in the top ten. Sequenced material: peripheral blood. Receptors originate from a woman aged 60 to 75 with active or convalescent COVID-19. Each CDR3 is given with its conserved first and last residue. The D gene is left open where the match is weak. Only part of the rows carry a size: once, few, many, or a class if the clone is expanded.

cdr3_length: 12; d_call: NA; v_call: TRBV3-1/TRBV3-2; j_call: TRBJ1-2; clone_size: NA; cdr3_nt: TGTGCCAGCAGCCAAGTCGGGTTTGGCTACACCTTC; cdr3_aa: CASSQVGFGYTF
cdr3_length: 13; d_call: TRBD1; v_call: TRBV6-5; j_call: TRBJ1-1; clone_size: NA; cdr3_nt: TGTGCCAGCAGACCAATACAGGGGGCTGAAGCTTTCTTT; cdr3_aa: CASRPIQGAEAFF
cdr3_length: 15; d_call: TRBD1; v_call: TRBV11-3; j_call: TRBJ1-2; clone_size: NA; cdr3_nt: TGTGCCAGCAGCCCACCGGGACAGGGGGTGGCTGGCTACACCTTC; cdr3_aa: CASSPPGQGVAGYTF
cdr3_length: 15; d_call: NA; v_call: TRBV21-1; j_call: TRBJ1-4; clone_size: NA; cdr3_nt: TGTGCCAGCAGCTCGACAGGGCCCAAAGCCAGTATGCTGTTTTTT; cdr3_aa: CASSSTGPKASMLFF
cdr3_length: 12; d_call: NA; v_call: TRBV28; j_call: TRBJ1-2; clone_size: NA; cdr3_nt: TGTGCCAGCAGGGACAGTAACTATGGCTACACCTTC; cdr3_aa: CASRDSNYGYTF
cdr3_length: 15; d_call: NA; v_call: TRBV7-9; j_call: TRBJ1-1; clone_size: NA; cdr3_nt: TGTGCCAGCAGCCCGCCGGGAGGAGGTACCACTGAAGCTTTCTTT; cdr3_aa: CASSPPGGGTTEAFF
cdr3_length: 16; d_call: NA; v_call: TRBV5-6; j_call: TRBJ1-2; clone_size: few; cdr3_nt: TGTGCCAGCAGCCCGGGGAGGGGAGACGTTCGGGATGGCTACACCTTC; cdr3_aa: CASSPGRGDVRDGYTF
cdr3_length: 16; d_call: NA; v_call: TRBV22-1; j_call: TRBJ1-6; clone_size: NA; cdr3_nt: TGTCCTGGGAGCGCTCACAGGGTGGGGGATAATTCACCCCTCCACTTT; cdr3_aa: CPGSAHRVGDNSPLHF
cdr3_length: 15; d_call: NA; v_call: TRBV7-8; j_call: TRBJ1-6; clone_size: NA; cdr3_nt: TGTGCCAGCAGCCAACAGGGCTTGGATAATTCACCCCTCCACTTT; cdr3_aa: CASSQQGLDNSPLHF
cdr3_length: 15; d_call: TRBD1; v_call: TRBV30; j_call: TRBJ2-5; clone_size: once; cdr3_nt: TGTGCCTGGAGGAACAGGGGAATCGTCCAAGAGACCCAGTACTTC; cdr3_aa: CAWRNRGIVQETQYF
cdr3_length: 13; d_call: NA; v_call: TRBV2; j_call: TRBJ1-1; clone_size: NA; cdr3_nt: TGTGCCAGCACCCGGGAGACGCACACTGAAGCTTTCTTT; cdr3_aa: CASTRETHTEAFF
cdr3_length: 15; d_call: TRBD1; v_call: TRBV30; j_call: TRBJ1-4; clone_size: NA; cdr3_nt: TGTGCCTGGAGTGTCAACAGGGGGCGTAATGAAAAACTGTTTTTT; cdr3_aa: CAWSVNRGRNEKLFF
cdr3_length: 18; d_call: TRBD2; v_call: TRBV7-2; j_call: TRBJ2-1; clone_size: NA; cdr3_nt: TGTGCCAGCAGCTCAGGGACTAGCGATTATGTCTCCTACAATGAGCAGTTCTTC; cdr3_aa: CASSSGTSDYVSYNEQFF
cdr3_length: 13; d_call: NA; v_call: TRBV2; j_call: TRBJ2-7; clone_size: NA; cdr3_nt: TGTGCCAGCAGACCCTCGGTTCCCTACGAGCAGTACTTC; cdr3_aa: CASRPSVPYEQYF
cdr3_length: 15; d_call: TRBD2; v_call: TRBV5-4; j_call: TRBJ2-3; clone_size: NA; cdr3_nt: TGTGCCAGCAGCTTGGTTAGCGGGCCCACAGATACGCAGTATTTT; cdr3_aa: CASSLVSGPTDTQYF
cdr3_length: 13; d_call: NA; v_call: TRBV28; j_call: TRBJ1-1; clone_size: few; cdr3_nt: TGTGCCAGCAGTTTAGGGAGGAGCACTGAAGCTTTCTTT; cdr3_aa: CASSLGRSTEAFF
cdr3_length: 16; d_call: TRBD2; v_call: TRBV7-3; j_call: TRBJ2-1; clone_size: NA; cdr3_nt: TGTGCCAGCAGTTCACCGGGGCTAGCGGGATACAATGAGCAGTTCTTC; cdr3_aa: CASSSPGLAGYNEQFF
cdr3_length: 16; d_call: TRBD1; v_call: TRBV15; j_call: TRBJ1-1; clone_size: NA; cdr3_nt: TGTGCCACCAGCAGAGATGCGGGACAGGGGCACACTGAAGCTTTCTTT; cdr3_aa: CATSRDAGQGHTEAFF
cdr3_length: 16; d_call: NA; v_call: TRBV11-2; j_call: TRBJ1-2; clone_size: NA; cdr3_nt: TGTGCCAGCAGCCGGGGGGGAGCAGAACCTCTTTATGGCTACACCTTC; cdr3_aa: CASSRGGAEPLYGYTF
cdr3_length: 15; d_call: TRBD1; v_call: TRBV6-6; j_call: TRBJ2-1; clone_size: once; cdr3_nt: TGTGCCAGCAGTTACTCCGGGACAGGGTCGGGTGAGCAGTTCTTC; cdr3_aa: CASSYSGTGSGEQFF
cdr3_length: 12; d_call: NA; v_call: TRBV10-3; j_call: TRBJ1-2; clone_size: NA; cdr3_nt: TGTGCCATCAACCCGGGAAACTATGGCTACACCTTC; cdr3_aa: CAINPGNYGYTF
cdr3_length: 14; d_call: TRBD1; v_call: TRBV27; j_call: TRBJ1-1; clone_size: NA; cdr3_nt: TGTGCCAGCAGTCACAGGGGTCTGGGCACTGAAGCTTTCTTT; cdr3_aa: CASSHRGLGTEAFF
cdr3_length: 15; d_call: NA; v_call: TRBV24-1; j_call: TRBJ1-4; clone_size: NA; cdr3_nt: TGTGCCACCAGTGACCCGACTTCGGCTAATGAAAAACTGTTTTTT; cdr3_aa: CATSDPTSANEKLFF
cdr3_length: 13; d_call: NA; v_call: TRBV29-1; j_call: TRBJ1-2; clone_size: NA; cdr3_nt: TGCAGCGTTGATTATACAGGGACGCAGGGCTACACCTTC; cdr3_aa: CSVDYTGTQGYTF
cdr3_length: 12; d_call: NA; v_call: TRBV29-1; j_call: TRBJ2-7; clone_size: NA; cdr3_nt: TGCAGCGTGGGACTTACCTCCTACGAGCAGTACTTC; cdr3_aa: CSVGLTSYEQYF
cdr3_length: 13; d_call: NA; v_call: TRBV7-8; j_call: TRBJ2-3; clone_size: NA; cdr3_nt: TGTGCCAGCAGCTTTGAGGGTCCAGATACGCAGTATTTT; cdr3_aa: CASSFEGPDTQYF
cdr3_length: 16; d_call: TRBD1; v_call: TRBV6-1; j_call: TRBJ2-7; clone_size: NA; cdr3_nt: TGTGCCAGCAGTGACACAGGGGGAGAGCCACCCTACGAGCAGTACTTC; cdr3_aa: CASSDTGGEPPYEQYF
cdr3_length: 17; d_call: TRBD1; v_call: TRBV4-1; j_call: TRBJ1-2; clone_size: NA; cdr3_nt: TGCGCCAGCAGGTTCTCCGGGACAGAAAGATTTAACTATGGCTACACCTTC; cdr3_aa: CASRFSGTERFNYGYTF
cdr3_length: 16; d_call: TRBD2; v_call: TRBV25-1; j_call: TRBJ2-5; clone_size: NA; cdr3_nt: TGTGCCAGCAGCCGAGGGACTAGCGGGAGGCAAGAGACCCAGTACTTC; cdr3_aa: CASSRGTSGRQETQYF
cdr3_length: 16; d_call: TRBD2; v_call: TRBV27; j_call: TRBJ2-7; clone_size: NA; cdr3_nt: TGTGCCAGCAGTTTATTCCTTAGCGGGAGAGGGAACGAGCAGTACTTC; cdr3_aa: CASSLFLSGRGNEQYF